This TCR beta chain was identified in a study of tumor-infiltrating lymphocytes in glioblastoma multiforme. Study findings and constraints: Functional subtype sorting of these T cells was not performed.

This clonotype occurred a few times. Its antigen is not identified. TCRB libraries came from RNA via three nested multiplex PCR rounds. TCRdb redid the calling of the multiplex PCR reads with MiXCR, one entry per CDR3 protein. The sample contains 20,000 or so distinct CDR3 sequences, about two thirds of which appear only once. In germline, CDR1 is SGHVS, CDR2 FQNEAQ. CDR3 length equals 18 residues. The V end was cut by 1 base, the J end by 0 bases, with 19 bases between. The receptor was isolated from a male donor with glioblastoma. The chain employs TRBV7-8 and TRBJ2-7; D is unresolved. Sequencing was carried out using peripheral blood. The CDR3 protein is CASSLGYKATVSSYEQYF. CDR3 bases: TGTGCCAGCAGCTTAGGGTACAAGGCAACAGTAAGCTCCTACGAGCAGTACTTC.